A single sample is the source of the 20 T cell receptor beta chains below, sequenced in a study of T cells in Graves' hyperthyroidism and ophthalmopathy. The CDR3 regions of TCR beta were amplified from RNA transcripts. TCR CDR3 underwent first-round RT-PCR with the HTBI primer set. TCRdb reprocessed the multiplex PCR reads with MiXCR, giving one entry per CDR3 protein. Here the sample spans about 560,000 distinct CDR3 sequences, about a sixth being singletons. Sequencing was performed on blood. These receptor sequences come from a woman younger than 35 with Graves' hyperthyroidism.

A few counts support this clonotype. This rearrangement joins TRBV4-3 to TRBJ1-5; D possibly corresponds to TRBD1 (5 bases). In germline, CDR1 is LGHNA, CDR2 YSLEER. Trimming took 0 bases from V and 4 from J, leaving 10 bases between them. This CDR3 spans 15 amino acids. The CDR3 DNA is TGCGCCAGCAGCCAAGATAGAGGGGTTAATCAGCCCCAGCATTTT. Amino acid sequence: CASSQDRGVNQPQHF.

In this sample, this clonotype turned up many times. The rearrangement joins TRBV20-1 to TRBJ1-5; 7 bases are shared with TRBD1. Unmatched junction bases numbered 8, after V lost 4 bases and J lost 8 bases. Germline loops: CDR1 DFQATT, CDR2 SNEGSKA (reference sequence). This CDR3 has 13 residues. The CDR3 region is CSAKTGEWEPQHF. The CDR3, as DNA: TGCAGTGCTAAAACAGGGGAATGGGAGCCCCAGCATTTT.

This clonotype was observed a handful of times. V is TRBV7-9 and J is TRBJ2-1; 11 positions agree with TRBD2. The CDR3 is made up of 15 amino acids. The germline CDR1 and CDR2 sequences are SEHNR and FQNEAQ (reference sequence). V lost 5 bases to trimming and J lost 8 bases; unmatched junction nucleotides: 8. The DNA for the CDR3 is TGTGCCAGCAGCATATTTAGCGGGAGGGCCGATGAGCAGTTCTTC. It translates to CASSIFSGRADEQFF.

Ten or more counts support this clonotype. This chain joins TRBV12-3 or TRBV12-4 and TRBJ2-2, with TRBD2 identical over 8 bases. The CDR3 has 16 residues. J lost 1 base, V lost 3 bases, and 4 bases had no gene match. The CDR3 sequence: CASSLFGRENTGELFF. CDR3 bases: TGTGCCAGCAGTTTGTTCGGGAGGGAGAACACCGGGGAGCTGTTTTTT.

This clonotype was recorded at least ten times. This chain's CDR3 is CASSQPDPNTEAFF. The CDR3 region has the DNA TGTGCCAGCAGCCAACCGGACCCGAACACTGAAGCTTTCTTT. V and J are TRBV3-1 and TRBJ1-1; the D is unclear. Germline V CDR1 and CDR2: LGHDT, YNNKEL (reference sequence). V gave up 2 bases and J gave up 1 base, with 8 bases separating them. This CDR3 comprises 14 residues.

Ten or more counts support this clonotype. The J gene is TRBJ2-5, the V gene TRBV20-1; tentatively, D is TRBD2 (7 bases). The CDR3 has 17 residues. V lost 3 bases and J lost 4, with 24 bases in between. The germline V gene encodes CDR1 DFQATT and CDR2 SNEGSKA (reference sequence). The CDR3 spells CSARALGGGRGVETQYF. The DNA of the CDR3 is TGCAGTGCTAGGGCCCTGGGGGGCGGGAGAGGTGTAGAGACCCAGTACTTC.

This clonotype was seen a handful of times. The genes are TRBV9 and TRBJ2-6; 7 nucleotides line up with TRBD2. CDR1 is SGDLS, CDR2 YYNGEE, per germline. Unmatched junction bases numbered 4, after V lost 0 bases and J lost 4 bases. This CDR3 contains 16 residues. The CDR3 is CASSVVGGSGANVLTF. In DNA, the CDR3 is TGTGCCAGCAGCGTAGTGGGGGGGAGCGGGGCCAACGTCCTGACTTTC.

This clonotype was detected many times. This sequence joins TRBV7-9 and TRBJ2-5, with D perhaps matching TRBD1 (5 bases). The CDR3 length is 15 residues. Trimming pared 1 base from V and 5 bases from J, leaving 14 bases between. Germline V lookup: CDR1 SEHNR, CDR2 FQNEAQ (reference sequence). In nucleotides, the CDR3 is TGTGCCAGCAGCTTAGGGGCAGGGATATCGGAGACCCAGTACTTC. This gives the protein CASSLGAGISETQYF.

With regard to this clonotype: The DNA is left out, because the CDR3 cannot be placed on it with certainty; the CDR3 is given as TCRdb lists it. V usage is TRBV12-3 or TRBV12-4 and J usage is TRBJ1-3; the table's D call TRBD1 went unverified against the DNA. The CDR3 comprises 14 residues, both ends counted. CDR3 loop: CASSSSGAINTIYF.

V is TRBV9 and J is TRBJ2-3; 8 positions match TRBD2. Germline CDR1 is SGDLS and CDR2 is YYNGEE. There are 18 residues in the CDR3. The ends lost 4 bases at V and 4 bases at J; junction bases unmatched: 17. The CDR3 protein is CASSLQLGGASHPDTQYF. The CDR3 coding sequence is TGTGCCAGCAGCTTACAGCTCGGGGGGGCCAGTCATCCAGATACGCAGTATTTT.

The chain is built from TRBV7-8 and TRBJ2-5; D remains unclear. The CDR3 sequence is 14 residues long. The germline gives CDR1 SGHVS, CDR2 FQNEAQ. Trimming pared 6 bases from V and 2 bases from J, leaving 13 bases between. The CDR3 sequence is CASRLKGFQETQYF. The DNA for the CDR3 is TGTGCCAGCAGGTTGAAGGGATTTCAAGAGACCCAGTACTTC.

This clonotype was seen repeatedly, ten times or more. The chain has TRBV20-1 and TRBJ2-5; D might be TRBD1 or TRBD2, each matching 5 bases. Germline assignment: CDR1 DFQATT and CDR2 SNEGSKA (reference sequence). V was trimmed by 2 bases and J by 4 bases, leaving 14 bases between them. The CDR3 is made up of 14 amino acids. The CDR3 DNA is TGCAGTGCTAGAATGCATTGGGACGCAGAGACCCAGTACTTC. Its translation is CSARMHWDAETQYF.

This clonotype appeared many times. The rearrangement joins TRBV3-1 to TRBJ1-2; D is unclear. V lost 1 base to trimming and J lost 9 bases, with 18 bases between them. The CDR3 runs to 15 residues. Germline V gives CDR1 LGHDT, CDR2 YNNKEL (reference sequence). The CDR3 bases are TGTGCCAGCAGCCAAGGGACTCAACCCCAATGGAGCTACACCTTC. As protein: CASSQGTQPQWSYTF.

The sample holds a few counts of this clonotype. This rearrangement joins TRBV5-1 to TRBJ2-1; no clear D gene. The V gene lost 4 bases and the J gene lost 8 bases, with 7 bases spanning the gap. CDR1 is SGHRS, CDR2 YFSETQ, per germline. There are 11 residues in the CDR3. CDR3 coding DNA: TGCGCCAGCAGCGACTTAGATGAGCAGTTCTTC. It encodes CASSDLDEQFF.

This clonotype was detected ten times or more. This rearrangement joins TRBV28 to TRBJ2-7; 9 bases match TRBD2. Trimming took 8 bases from V and 4 from J; bases not matched to a gene: 3. The CDR3 sequence is 12 residues long. Germline CDR1 reads MDHEN; CDR2 reads SYDVKM. The CDR3 spells CASFSGSYEQYF. CDR3 bases: TGTGCCAGCTTTAGCGGGAGTTACGAGCAGTACTTC.

The V call is TRBV5-1, the J call TRBJ2-1, with TRBD2 matching 16 bases. The CDR3 totals 16 residues. V dropped 2 bases and J dropped 15; count of bases not matched to a gene: 11. Germline V gene data show CDR1 as SGHRS and CDR2 as YFSETQ. CDR3 loop: CASSFEPGLAGGIWFF. DNA for the CDR3: TGCGCCAGCAGCTTTGAGCCGGGACTAGCGGGAGGGATCTGGTTCTTC. The complete variable domain, with remaining parts taken from reference TRBV5-1 and TRBJ2-1, reads KAGVTQTPRYLIKTRGQQVTLSCSPISGHRSVSWYQQTPGQGLQFLFEYFSETQRNKGNFPGRFSGRQFSNSRSEMNVSTLELGDSALYLCASSFEPGLAGGIWFFGPGTRLTVL.

V usage is TRBV19 and J usage is TRBJ1-5, with unresolved D. CDR3 length equals 17 residues. The germline V gene encodes CDR1 LNHDA and CDR2 SQIVND (reference sequence). V lost 3 bases and J lost 0, with 15 bases in between. CDR3 sequence (DNA): TGTGCCAGTAGTATTTCACTGGGATTTTATAGCAATCAGCCCCAGCATTTT. This translates into CASSISLGFYSNQPQHF.

This clonotype has a handful of counts. The chain links TRBV29-1 to TRBJ2-3, with D possibly matching TRBD2 (5 bases). The CDR3 loop spans 13 amino acids. V gave up 3 bases and J gave up 1 base, with 8 bases separating them. Germline lookup yields CDR1 SQVTM and CDR2 ANQGSEA. This CDR3 is CSVDGRGTDTQYF. The DNA of the CDR3 is TGCAGCGTTGACGGGCGGGGCACAGATACGCAGTATTTT.

This clonotype was picked up many times. The chain joins TRBV2 to TRBJ1-3, with a weak D call TRBD1 (5 bases). The length of the CDR3 is 16 residues. Germline CDR1 SNHLY, CDR2 FYNNEI. Trimming removed 3 bases at V and 4 bases at J, with 16 bases between. The CDR3 here is CASSDRVVLLGNTIYF. CDR3 DNA sequence: TGTGCCAGCAGTGACAGGGTTGTATTACTCGGAAACACCATATATTTT.

V usage is TRBV10-1 and J usage is TRBJ2-7, with 7 bases that match TRBD1. V shed 9 bases and J 7 bases; nucleotides not matched to a gene: 18. The CDR3 runs 15 residues. In germline, CDR1 is WNHNN, CDR2 SYGVQD (reference sequence). The CDR3 is CARRRGEGATGEQYF. Here the CDR3 DNA reads TGCGCCAGGCGCCGGGGCGAGGGGGCTACGGGAGAGCAGTACTTC.